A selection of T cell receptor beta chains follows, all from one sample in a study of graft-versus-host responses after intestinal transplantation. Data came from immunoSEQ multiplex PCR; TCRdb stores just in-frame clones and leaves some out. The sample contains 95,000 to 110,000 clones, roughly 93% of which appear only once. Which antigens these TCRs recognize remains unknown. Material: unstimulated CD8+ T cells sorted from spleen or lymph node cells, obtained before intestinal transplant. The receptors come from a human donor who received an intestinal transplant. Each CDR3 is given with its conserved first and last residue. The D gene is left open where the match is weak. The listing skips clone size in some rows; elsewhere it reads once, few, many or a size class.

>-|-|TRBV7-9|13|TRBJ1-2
TGTGCCAGCAGCTTTGCGGAATACTATGGCTACACCTTC
CASSFAEYYGYTF
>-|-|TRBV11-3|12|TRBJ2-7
TGTGCCAGCAGCTTTGTAGGGGACGAGCAGTACTTC
CASSFVGDEQYF
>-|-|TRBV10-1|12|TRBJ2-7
TGCGCCAGCATGGGGGGCAGCTACGAGCAGTACTTC
CASMGGSYEQYF
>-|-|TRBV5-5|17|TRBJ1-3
TGTGCCAGCAGCTTGAACAGGGTTGGTGTCTCTGGAAACACCATATATTTT
CASSLNRVGVSGNTIYF
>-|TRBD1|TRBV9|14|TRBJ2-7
TGTGCCAGCAGCGGGCGGACAGGGAACTACGAGCAGTACTTC
CASSGRTGNYEQYF
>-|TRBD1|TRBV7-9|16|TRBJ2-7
TGTGCCAGCAGCTTAGCGACGGGACAGTTAGCCTACGAGCAGTACTTC
CASSLATGQLAYEQYF
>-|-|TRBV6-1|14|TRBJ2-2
TGTGCCAGCAGTTTCGGCGGTCCCCCCGGGGAGCTGTTTTTT
CASSFGGPPGELFF
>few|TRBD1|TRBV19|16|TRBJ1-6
TGTGCCAGTAGTATAGGAGGGACAGGGACGAATTCACCCCTCCACTTT
CASSIGGTGTNSPLHF
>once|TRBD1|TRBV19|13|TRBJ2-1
TGTGCCAGTAACACAGGGGTTGGCAATGAGCAGTTCTTC
CASNTGVGNEQFF
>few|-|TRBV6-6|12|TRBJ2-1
TGTGCCAGCAGTGTGACGGACAATGAGCAGTTCTTC
CASSVTDNEQFF
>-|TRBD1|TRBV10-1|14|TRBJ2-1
TGCGCCAGCAGCCGGGACAGGGCTTACAATGAGCAGTTCTTC
CASSRDRAYNEQFF
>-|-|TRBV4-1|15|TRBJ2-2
TGCGCCAGCAGCCACCTAGGGGGGGGGACCGGGGAGCTGTTTTTT
CASSHLGGGTGELFF
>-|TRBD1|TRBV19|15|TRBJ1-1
TGTGCCAGTAAAACTTACGGACAGGGAAACTCCGAAGCTTTCTTT
CASKTYGQGNSEAFF
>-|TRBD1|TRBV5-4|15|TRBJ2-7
TGTGCCAGCAGCTGGACCGGGACAGGGCAATACGAGCAGTACTTC
CASSWTGTGQYEQYF
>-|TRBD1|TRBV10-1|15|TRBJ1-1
TGCGCCAGCGAAGCCCGGGACAGTCCGAACACTGAAGCTTTCTTT
CASEARDSPNTEAFF
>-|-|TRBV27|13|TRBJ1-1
TGTGCCAGCAGTTTGGGGCAGGGTGCTGAAGCTTTCTTT
CASSLGQGAEAFF
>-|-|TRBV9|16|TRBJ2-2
TGTGCCAGCAGCGAGCCGCCTGAGGGTTACACCGGGGAGCTGTTTTTT
CASSEPPEGYTGELFF
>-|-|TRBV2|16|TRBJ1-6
TGTGCCAGCAGTGAACTGGCGAGCTCCTATAATTCACCCCTCCACTTT
CASSELASSYNSPLHF
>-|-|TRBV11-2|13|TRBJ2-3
TGTGCCAGCAGTTCCTACCTGCGGGATACGCAGTATTTT
CASSSYLRDTQYF
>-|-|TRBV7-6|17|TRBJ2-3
TGTGCCAGCAGCTTAGTTGGAGGGTCGGACAACACAGATACGCAGTATTTT
CASSLVGGSDNTDTQYF
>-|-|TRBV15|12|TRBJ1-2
TGTGCCACCGAGGGGCCGGACTATGGCTACACCTTC
CATEGPDYGYTF
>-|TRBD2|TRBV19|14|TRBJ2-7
TGTGCCAGTAGTCGTATCGGGGGGGACCACGAGCAGTACTTC
CASSRIGGDHEQYF
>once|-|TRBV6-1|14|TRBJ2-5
TGTGCCAGCAGTGATGAGGCAGTACAAGAGACCCAGTACTTC
CASSDEAVQETQYF
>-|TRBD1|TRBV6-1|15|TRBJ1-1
TGTGCCAGCAGTGAGCTTCAGGGGGGAAACACTGAAGCTTTCTTT
CASSELQGGNTEAFF
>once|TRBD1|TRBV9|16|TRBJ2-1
TGTGCCAGCAGCGTACCAGCCCCAGGGGGAGACAATGAGCAGTTCTTC
CASSVPAPGGDNEQFF
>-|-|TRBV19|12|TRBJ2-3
TGTGCCAGTAGACAGGCCCCGGATACGCAGTATTTT
CASRQAPDTQYF
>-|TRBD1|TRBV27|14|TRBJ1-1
TGTGCCAGCAGTTCGGACAGGGGCTACACTGAAGCTTTCTTT
CASSSDRGYTEAFF
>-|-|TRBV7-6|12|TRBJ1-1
TGTGCCAGCAGTCCGGAGGGATATGAAGCTTTCTTT
CASSPEGYEAFF
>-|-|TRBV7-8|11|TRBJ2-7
TGTGCCAGCAGCTTAATCGGCGAGCAGTACTTC
CASSLIGEQYF
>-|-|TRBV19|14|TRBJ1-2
TGTGCCAGTAAGTGGCCTGGGGCTATCTATGGCTACACCTTC
CASKWPGAIYGYTF
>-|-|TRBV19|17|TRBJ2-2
TGTGCCAGTAGTCCCTCCCTCAGGGAATGGGGCACCGGGGAGCTGTTTTTT
CASSPSLREWGTGELFF
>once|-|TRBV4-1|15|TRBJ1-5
TGCGCCAGCAGCCAAGTTTCAGCTAGCAATCAGCCCCAGCATTTT
CASSQVSASNQPQHF
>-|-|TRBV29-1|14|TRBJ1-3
TGCAGCGTGATGACAGACTACTCTGGAAACACCATATATTTT
CSVMTDYSGNTIYF
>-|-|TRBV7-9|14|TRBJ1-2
TGTGCCAGCACCCCCCCCGGGACGAACTATGGCTACACCTTC
CASTPPGTNYGYTF
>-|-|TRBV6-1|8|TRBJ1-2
TGTGCCAGTAGTGGCTACACCTTC
CASSGYTF
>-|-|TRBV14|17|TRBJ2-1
TGTGCCAGCAGCCAAGATCTCCAAGCGACGTCCTACAATGAGCAGTTCTTC
CASSQDLQATSYNEQFF
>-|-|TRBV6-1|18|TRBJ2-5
TGTGCCAGCAGTGCGAATAGCCCCCACAGGGCGTACCAAGAGACCCAGTACTTC
CASSANSPHRAYQETQYF
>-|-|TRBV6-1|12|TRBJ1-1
TGTGCCAGCGGGGGGCGGAACACTGAAGCTTTCTTT
CASGGRNTEAFF
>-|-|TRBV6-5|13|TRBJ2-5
TGTGCCAGCTCTTGGGGGCGGCAAGAGACCCAGTACTTC
CASSWGRQETQYF
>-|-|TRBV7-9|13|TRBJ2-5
TGTGCCAGCAGATGGGGGGCACAGGAGACCCAGTACTTC
CASRWGAQETQYF
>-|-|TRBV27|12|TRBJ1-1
TGTGCCCGGGGTTCATTGAACACTGAAGCTTTCTTT
CARGSLNTEAFF
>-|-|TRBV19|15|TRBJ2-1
TGTGCCAGTAGTCCGGAAACAACACCATACAATGAGCAGTTCTTC
CASSPETTPYNEQFF
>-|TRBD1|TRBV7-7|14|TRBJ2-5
TGTGCCAGCAGCCCACAGGGGATATACGAGACCCAGTACTTC
CASSPQGIYETQYF
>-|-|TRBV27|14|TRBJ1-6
TGTGCCAGCAGTCCATTCGGAGAAAATTCACCCCTCCACTTT
CASSPFGENSPLHF
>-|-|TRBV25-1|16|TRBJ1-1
TGTGCCAGCAGTGCACTGGACAGCGACAAGAACACTGAAGCTTTCTTT
CASSALDSDKNTEAFF
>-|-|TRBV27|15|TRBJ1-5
TGTGCCAGCAGTGACGTCAATCCTAGCAATCAGCCCCAGCATTTT
CASSDVNPSNQPQHF
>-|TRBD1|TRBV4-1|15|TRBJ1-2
TGCGCCAGCAGCCCCGGGACAGGGGTTGGGTATGGCTACACCTTC
CASSPGTGVGYGYTF
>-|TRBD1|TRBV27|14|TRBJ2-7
TGTGCCAGCGGCCCACAGGGGTATTCCTACGAGCAGTACTTC
CASGPQGYSYEQYF
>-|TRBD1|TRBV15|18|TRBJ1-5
TGTGCCACCAGCAACCTCCAGACAGGGCCTAATAGCAATCAGCCCCAGCATTTT
CATSNLQTGPNSNQPQHF
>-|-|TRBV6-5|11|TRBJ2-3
TGTGCCAGCACCGGGACAGATACGCAGTATTTT
CASTGTDTQYF